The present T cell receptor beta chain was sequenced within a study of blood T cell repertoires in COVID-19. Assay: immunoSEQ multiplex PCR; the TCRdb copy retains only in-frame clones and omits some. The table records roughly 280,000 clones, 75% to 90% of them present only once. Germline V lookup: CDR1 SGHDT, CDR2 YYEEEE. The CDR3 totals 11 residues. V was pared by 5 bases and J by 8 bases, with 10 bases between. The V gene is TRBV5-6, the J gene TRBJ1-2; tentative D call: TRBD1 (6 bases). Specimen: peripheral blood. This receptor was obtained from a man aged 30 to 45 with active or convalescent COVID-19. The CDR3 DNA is TGTGCCAGCAGTTACAGGGACGGCTACACCTTC. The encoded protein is CASSYRDGYTF.